Sequencing of this T cell receptor (beta chain) was carried out in a study of cytomegalovirus exposure and HLA in healthy donors. Background on the study: About 85 million unique TCR sequences came from HLA-typed donors in an early release. Broader study findings: On later analysis, the bulk of CMV-associated TCR beta chains appeared to be HLA-restricted.

Among the donors, all were healthy bone marrow donors. Comment on this clone: Its specificity is unknown.

The PCR ran on 60 Vbeta and 13 Jbeta primers. The table came from immunoSEQ multiplex PCR; TCRdb's copy has only in-frame clones and leaves some out. The table includes 150,000 to 200,000 clones, more than 70% detected once. The V end lost 0 bases, the J end lost 7 bases, and 16 bases lay between the germline ends. This CDR3 is 15 amino acids long. Germline V lookup: CDR1 SGHRS, CDR2 YFSETQ. This receptor was obtained from a man aged 25 to 45 in good health and CMV-seronegative. Sample: PBMCs. The V call is TRBV5-1, the J call TRBJ1-1; D gene uncertain. Here the CDR3 reads CASSLVAGIAGEAFF. CDR3 in DNA: TGCGCCAGCAGCTTGGTGGCCGGAATCGCGGGTGAAGCTTTCTTT.